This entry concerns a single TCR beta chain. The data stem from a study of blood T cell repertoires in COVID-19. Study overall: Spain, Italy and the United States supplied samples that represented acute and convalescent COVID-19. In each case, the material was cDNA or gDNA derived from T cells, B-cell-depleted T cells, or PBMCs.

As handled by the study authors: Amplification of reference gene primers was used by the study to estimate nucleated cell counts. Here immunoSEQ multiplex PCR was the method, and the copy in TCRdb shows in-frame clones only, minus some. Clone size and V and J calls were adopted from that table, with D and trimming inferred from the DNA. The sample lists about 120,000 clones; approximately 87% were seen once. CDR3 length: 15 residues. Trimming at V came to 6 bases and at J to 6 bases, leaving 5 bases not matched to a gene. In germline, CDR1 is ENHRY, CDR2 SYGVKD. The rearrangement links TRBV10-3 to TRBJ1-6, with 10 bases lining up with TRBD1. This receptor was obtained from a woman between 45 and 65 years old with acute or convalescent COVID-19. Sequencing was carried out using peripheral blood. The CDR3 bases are TGTGCCATCAGCCTGGACAGGGGGAGTAATTCACCCCTCCACTTT. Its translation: CAISLDRGSNSPLHF.